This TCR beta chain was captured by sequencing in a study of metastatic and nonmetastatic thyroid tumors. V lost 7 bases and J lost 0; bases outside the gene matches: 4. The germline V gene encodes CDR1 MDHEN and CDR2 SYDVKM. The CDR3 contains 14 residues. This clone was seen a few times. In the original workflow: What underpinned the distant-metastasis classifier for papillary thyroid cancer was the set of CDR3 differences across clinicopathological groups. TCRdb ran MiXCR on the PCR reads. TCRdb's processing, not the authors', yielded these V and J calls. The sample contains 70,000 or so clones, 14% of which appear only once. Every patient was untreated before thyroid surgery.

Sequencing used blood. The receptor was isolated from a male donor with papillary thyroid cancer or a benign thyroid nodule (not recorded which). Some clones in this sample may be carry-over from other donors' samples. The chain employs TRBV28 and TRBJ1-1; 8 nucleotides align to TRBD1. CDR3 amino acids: CASIKTGVNTEAFF. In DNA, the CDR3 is TGTGCCAGCATCAAGACAGGGGTGAACACTGAAGCTTTCTTT.